This is a list of T cell receptor beta chains from one sample in a study of OX40 agonist ivuxolimab in advanced cancers. Profiled with immunoSEQ multiplex PCR; TCRdb holds only in-frame clones, not every one. Here the sample spans under 70,000 clones, roughly 88% being singletons. Sequencing was performed on CD4+ or CD8+ T cells sorted from blood, taken in a trial of the OX40 agonist ivuxolimab. All receptors derive from an adult with an advanced solid tumor such as melanoma, head and neck, liver or kidney cancer. Each CDR3 is given with its conserved first and last residue. Each record gives: CDR3 protein, CDR3 DNA, V gene, D gene, clone size, J gene. A D gene is named only where the DNA matches it firmly. The size of a clone is reported for some rows only, either as once, few or many, or as a class for expanded clones.

CASSYGDNSPLHF TGTGCCAGCAGTTACGGGGATAATTCACCCCTCCACTTT TRBV6-6 - medium-sized TRBJ1-6
CASRQGALAFF TGTGCCAGCAGACAGGGGGCTTTGGCTTTCTTT TRBV25-1 TRBD1 - TRBJ1-1
CASSARTGAYTEAFF TGTGCCAGCAGCGCCAGGACAGGGGCCTACACTGAAGCTTTCTTT TRBV9 TRBD1 - TRBJ1-1
CASSHSGELFF TGTGCCAGCAGCCATAGTGGGGAGCTGTTTTTT TRBV11-1 - once TRBJ2-2
CASSIHEAPLHF TGTGCCAGCAGCATACACGAGGCGCCCCTCCACTTT TRBV6-6 - once TRBJ1-6
CASSPPGVSSNYGYTF TGTGCCAGCTCACCACCAGGGGTCTCCTCTAACTATGGCTACACCTTC TRBV18 - few TRBJ1-2
CASALGRQPQHF TGTGCCAGTGCTCTCGGGAGACAGCCCCAGCATTTT TRBV19 - - TRBJ1-5
CASSHRDLQPDTQYF TGTGCCAGCAGCCACCGGGACCTCCAACCAGATACGCAGTATTTT TRBV6-6 - - TRBJ2-3
CASSFGPSSYEQYF TGTGCCAGCAGCTTTGGACCCAGCTCCTACGAGCAGTACTTC TRBV7-2 - few TRBJ2-7
CAISESKPVIPEQYF TGTGCCATCAGTGAGTCGAAGCCCGTTATCCCCGAGCAGTACTTC TRBV10-3 - medium-sized TRBJ2-7
CASSSSGNEQYF TGTGCCAGCAGTTCCTCGGGTAACGAGCAGTACTTC TRBV6-6 - - TRBJ2-7
CASSLEGRGQPQHF TGTGCCAGCAGCTTAGAGGGCAGAGGGCAGCCCCAGCATTTT TRBV7-2 - - TRBJ1-5
CASSPGRRGYTF TGTGCCAGCAGCCCGGGACGACGGGGCTACACCTTC TRBV7-2 - - TRBJ1-2
CASSPPGELAVRYLETQYF TGTGCCAGCAGCCCACCCGGTGAACTAGCGGTCCGATATTTGGAGACCCAGTACTTC TRBV21-1 - - TRBJ2-5
CASSLVGKTGELFF TGTGCCAGCAGCTTAGTAGGAAAAACCGGGGAGCTGTTTTTT TRBV7-9 - few TRBJ2-2
CASSPRGQPLNTEAFF TGTGCCAGCAGCCCCCGCGGGCAACCCTTGAACACTGAAGCTTTCTTT TRBV9 - - TRBJ1-1
CASSYRDKGFYEQYF TGTGCCAGCAGTTATCGGGACAAGGGGTTCTACGAGCAGTACTTC TRBV6-5 - - TRBJ2-7
CASSLLADTQYF TGTGCCAGCAGCTTACTAGCAGATACGCAGTATTTT TRBV7-2 - - TRBJ2-3
CASTPWPGNTIYF TGTGCCAGCACCCCGTGGCCCGGAAACACCATATATTTT TRBV7-2 - - TRBJ1-3
CASSYTGTVYNSPLHF TGTGCCAGCAGTTATACGGGGACAGTCTATAATTCACCCCTCCACTTT TRBV6-5 TRBD1 - TRBJ1-6
CASSLESGLRETQYF TGCGCCAGCAGCTTGGAGTCGGGGTTGCGGGAGACCCAGTACTTC TRBV5-1 - - TRBJ2-5
CASIPPPEAKNIQYF TGTGCCAGCATTCCTCCCCCAGAAGCCAAAAACATTCAGTACTTC TRBV6-6 - - TRBJ2-4
CATSRGRSF TGTGCCACCAGCAGGGGGCGAAGCTTC TRBV15 - - TRBJ2-4
CASSIQGQGSQPQHF TGTGCCAGTAGTATTCAGGGACAGGGAAGTCAGCCCCAGCATTTT TRBV19 TRBD1 - TRBJ1-5
CAWRRDRDEQPQHF TGTGCCTGGAGACGGGACAGGGATGAGCAGCCCCAGCATTTT TRBV30 TRBD1 few TRBJ1-5
CASSVEFLGAPYNEQFF TGTGCCAGCAGCGTAGAATTTTTGGGGGCCCCCTACAATGAGCAGTTCTTC TRBV9 - - TRBJ2-1
CASSPSIGSYNEQFF TGTGCCAGCTCACCATCGATTGGCTCCTACAATGAGCAGTTCTTC TRBV18 - - TRBJ2-1
CASSPQRQSSYEQYF TGCGCCAGCAGCCCCCAGCGGCAAAGCTCCTACGAGCAGTACTTC TRBV5-1 - - TRBJ2-7
CASIPPGTGLYGYTF TGTGCCAGCATACCGCCCGGGACAGGGCTCTATGGCTACACCTTC TRBV28 TRBD1 - TRBJ1-2
CASKGQSSAFF TGTGCCAGCAAGGGACAGTCATCAGCTTTCTTT TRBV6-1 TRBD1 - TRBJ1-1
CASSSRATNEKLFF TGTGCCAGCAGTTCCAGGGCAACTAATGAAAAACTGTTTTTT TRBV28 - - TRBJ1-4
CAISESGIGTQYF TGTGCCATCAGTGAGTCAGGGATCGGGACCCAGTACTTC TRBV10-3 - - TRBJ2-5
CASSSSVNTEAFF TGTGCCAGCAGCTCCTCAGTTAACACTGAAGCTTTCTTT TRBV7-2 - - TRBJ1-1
CASRNLAGETQYF TGTGCCAGCCGCAATCTAGCGGGGGAAACGCAGTATTTT TRBV27 TRBD2 once TRBJ2-3
CASGGVRGEQFF TGTGCCAGCGGGGGGGTACGAGGTGAGCAGTTCTTC TRBV7-9 TRBD2 - TRBJ2-1
CAWSSRGGMNYGYTF TGTGCCTGGAGTTCCAGAGGGGGAATGAACTATGGCTACACCTTC TRBV30 - - TRBJ1-2
CASGAAGVETQYF TGTGCCAGCGGGGCAGCTGGGGTAGAGACCCAGTACTTC TRBV7-9 - - TRBJ2-5
CASSPPLETGELFF TGCGCCAGCAGCCCGCCCCTAGAAACCGGGGAGCTGTTTTTT TRBV5-1 - - TRBJ2-2
CASSLSQAYEQYF TGCGCCAGCAGCTTGAGTCAGGCTTACGAGCAGTACTTC TRBV5-1 - - TRBJ2-7
CASSVKSSLRQETQYF TGTGCCAGCAGCGTGAAGTCATCTCTGAGGCAAGAGACCCAGTACTTC TRBV7-9 - - TRBJ2-5
CASSLSPGGTEAFF TGCGCCAGCAGCTTGTCTCCAGGGGGCACTGAAGCTTTCTTT TRBV5-1 TRBD1 - TRBJ1-1
CASSFRRGGAYNSPLHF TGTGCCAGCAGCTTTAGGAGGGGGGGTGCCTATAATTCACCCCTCCACTTT TRBV5-4 - once TRBJ1-6
CASSLALQGGGNTIYF TGTGCCAGCAGCTTAGCGTTACAGGGGGGAGGAAACACCATATATTTT TRBV7-8 TRBD1 - TRBJ1-3
CASSLDGTGIQYF TGTGCCAGCAGCTTGGATGGGACAGGGATTCAGTACTTC TRBV5-8 TRBD1 once TRBJ2-4
CASSNRPGTGSGANVLTF TGTGCCAGTAGTAACCGTCCCGGGACAGGGTCCGGGGCCAACGTCCTGACTTTC TRBV19 TRBD1 - TRBJ2-6
CASSLRTRTLVEAFF TGTGCCAGCAGCTTGCGGACCCGGACACTCGTCGAAGCTTTCTTT TRBV5-6 - few TRBJ1-1
CASSPGLATDTQYF TGTGCCAGCAGCCCGGGACTAGCGACAGATACGCAGTATTTT TRBV7-3 TRBD2 - TRBJ2-3
CASRPSPRQRPPIFF TGTGCAAGTCGCCCTTCGCCTCGACAGAGGCCCCCGATCTTCTTC TRBV12-2 - - TRBJ1-2
CASSFLGGTYGYTF TGTGCCAGCAGCTTTCTTGGGGGGACTTATGGCTACACCTTC TRBV7-3 - once TRBJ1-2
CASSLASNQPQHF TGTGCCAGCAGCTTAGCTAGCAATCAGCCCCAGCATTTT TRBV7-2 - - TRBJ1-5
CASSSSIFNQPQHF TGTGCCAGTAGTTCATCGATCTTCAATCAGCCCCAGCATTTT TRBV19 - - TRBJ1-5